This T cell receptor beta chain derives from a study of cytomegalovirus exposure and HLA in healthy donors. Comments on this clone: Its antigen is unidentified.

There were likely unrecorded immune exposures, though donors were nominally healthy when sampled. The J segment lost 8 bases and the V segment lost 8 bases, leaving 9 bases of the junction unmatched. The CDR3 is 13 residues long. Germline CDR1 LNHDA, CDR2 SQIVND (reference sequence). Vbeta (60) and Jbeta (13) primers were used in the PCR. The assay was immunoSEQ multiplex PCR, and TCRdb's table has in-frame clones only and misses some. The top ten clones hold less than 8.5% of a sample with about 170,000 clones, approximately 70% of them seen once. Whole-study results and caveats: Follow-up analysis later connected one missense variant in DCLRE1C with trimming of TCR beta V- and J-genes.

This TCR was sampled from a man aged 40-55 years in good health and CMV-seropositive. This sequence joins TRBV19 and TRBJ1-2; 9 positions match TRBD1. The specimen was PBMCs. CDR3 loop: CASGTGSFGGYTF. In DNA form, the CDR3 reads TGTGCCAGTGGGACAGGGAGTTTCGGCGGCTACACCTTC.